The rows below give T cell receptor beta chains drawn from one sample of a study of somatic mutations in cytotoxic T cells in rheumatoid arthritis. This table comes from immunoSEQ multiplex PCR, and its TCRdb copy is limited to in-frame clones, with some not included. The repertoire has approximately 15,000 clones, around four fifths of them found once; the top ten carry 15% to 20%. Sequenced: CD8+ T cells sorted from blood. The receptors were sampled from an adult with rheumatoid arthritis. Each CDR3 is given with its conserved first and last residue. D genes are given only for firm matches. Not all rows give a size; the values are once, few, many and, for expanded clones, a class.

d_gene	abundance	v_gene	j_gene	CDR3nt	CDR3aa
TRBD1	NA	TRBV7-9	TRBJ1-3	TGTGCCAGCAGCACGACCGGGACAGCCTTTGGAAACACCATATATTTT	CASSTTGTAFGNTIYF
NA	NA	TRBV2	TRBJ1-1	TGTGCCAGCAGTGGTAGAAGGGATACTGAAGCTTTCTTT	CASSGRRDTEAFF
NA	NA	TRBV6-6	TRBJ1-5	TGTGCCAGCAAAGAACAGGGAAGCAATCAGCCCCAGCATTTT	CASKEQGSNQPQHF
NA	few	TRBV6-5	TRBJ1-2	TGTGCCAGCAGTTACTCTGGGGGCCCCTATGGCTACACCTTC	CASSYSGGPYGYTF
TRBD1	NA	TRBV19	TRBJ2-2	TGTGCCAGTAAGACAGGGTGGGACACCGGGGAGCTGTTTTTT	CASKTGWDTGELFF
NA	NA	TRBV28	TRBJ1-1	TGTGCCAGCAGTTTACAAAAAGGGGTGACTGAAGCTTTCTTT	CASSLQKGVTEAFF
NA	NA	TRBV9	TRBJ1-1	TGTGCCAGCAGCGTGGGGAGGGTTACTGAAGCTTTCTTT	CASSVGRVTEAFF
NA	NA	TRBV7-9	TRBJ2-3	TGTGCCAGCAGCTTAGGAGCCCTGTCCGCAGATACGCAGTATTTT	CASSLGALSADTQYF
NA	NA	TRBV6-5	TRBJ1-1	TGTGCCAGCAGTTACTCCGGTTATATGAACACTGAAGCTTTCTTT	CASSYSGYMNTEAFF
TRBD2	NA	TRBV6-1	TRBJ2-3	TGTGCCAGCAGTGCCCATAAGAGAGCGGGGACAGATACGCAGTATTTT	CASSAHKRAGTDTQYF
NA	medium-sized	TRBV7-9	TRBJ1-3	TGTGCCAGCAGCTTAGATGGTTGGGGAACAGGAAACACCATATATTTT	CASSLDGWGTGNTIYF
NA	once	TRBV6-5	TRBJ2-7	TGTGCCAGCAACAAAGACAGGACCACTACCTACGAGCAGTACTTC	CASNKDRTTTYEQYF
NA	few	TRBV4-1	TRBJ2-7	TGCGCCAGCAGCCAAGATTTGGCCGCCCGTCTACGAGCGCAGTACTTC	CASSQDLAARLRAQYF
NA	NA	TRBV7-9	TRBJ2-2	TGTGCCAGCAGCTACGGTGTCCCGGTTACCGGGGAGCTGTTTTTT	CASSYGVPVTGELFF
NA	NA	TRBV28	TRBJ1-5	TGTGCCAGCAGCCTCGGGACAACTAGCAATCAGCCCCAGCATTTT	CASSLGTTSNQPQHF
TRBD2	NA	TRBV2	TRBJ2-5	TGTGCCAGCAGTGAAGGGGGGGGAAACGGGGAGACCCAGTACTTC	CASSEGGGNGETQYF
TRBD2	NA	TRBV5-1	TRBJ2-1	TGCGCCAGCAGCGTTACTAGCGGGGGGTACAATGAGCAGTTCTTC	CASSVTSGGYNEQFF
NA	NA	TRBV19	TRBJ2-6	TGTGCCAGTAGTATTTTGGAGGGGGCATTCTCTGGGGCCAACGTCCTGACTTTC	CASSILEGAFSGANVLTF
NA	NA	TRBV7-6	TRBJ2-1	TGTGCCAGCAGCTTAAGTCCAGGGACCAATGAGCAGTTCTTC	CASSLSPGTNEQFF
NA	NA	TRBV2	TRBJ2-5	TGTGCCAGCCGAAGGGTAATACAAGAGACCCAGTACTTC	CASRRVIQETQYF
NA	NA	TRBV9	TRBJ1-3	TGTGCCAGCAGCGTAGGAGGGTTCTCTGGAAACACCATATATTTT	CASSVGGFSGNTIYF
NA	once	TRBV15	TRBJ1-5	TGTGCCACCAGCAGAGATTCGGCAGGGAGTAGCAATCAGCCCCAGCATTTT	CATSRDSAGSSNQPQHF
NA	NA	TRBV4-2	TRBJ2-3	TGTGCCAGGTTGGGGAGACAGCCTAGCACAGATACGCAGTATTTT	CARLGRQPSTDTQYF
NA	NA	TRBV27	TRBJ2-3	TGTGCCAGCAGTTTATCAGCGTTAGCGGCAATCACAGATACGCAGTATTTT	CASSLSALAAITDTQYF
TRBD1	NA	TRBV9	TRBJ1-1	TGTGCCAGCAGCGTAGGACAGGGGGTGAACACTGAAGCTTTCTTT	CASSVGQGVNTEAFF
NA	once	TRBV27	TRBJ2-2	TGTGCCAGCACCTTAGAGTCGGGGGACACCGGGGAGCTGTTTTTT	CASTLESGDTGELFF
NA	NA	TRBV14	TRBJ2-5	TGTGCCAGCAGCCAAATCCACCCCCAGACCCAGTACTTC	CASSQIHPQTQYF
TRBD1	NA	TRBV25-1	TRBJ2-3	TGTGCCAGCAGTGAATTGGTAAGGGGGCGAACAGATACGCAGTATTTT	CASSELVRGRTDTQYF
NA	NA	TRBV7-9	TRBJ2-2	TGTGCCAGCAGCTTAGTTGGGGACACCGGGGAGCTGTTTTTT	CASSLVGDTGELFF
TRBD2	NA	TRBV6-1	TRBJ2-7	TGTGCCAGCAGTGGGTTAGCGGGGGGATACGAGCAGTACTTC	CASSGLAGGYEQYF
NA	NA	TRBV2	TRBJ2-6	TGTGCCAGCGGACAGAGCTCTGGGGCCAACGTCCTGACTTTC	CASGQSSGANVLTF
NA	NA	TRBV15	TRBJ1-2	TGTGCCACCAGCAACGAGTACCCAGGGTTTGGCTACACCTTC	CATSNEYPGFGYTF
NA	medium-sized	TRBV7-9	TRBJ1-4	TGTGCCAGCAGCCCCTCGTGGAGGGGGGCAGGAGAAAAACTGTTTTTT	CASSPSWRGAGEKLFF
NA	NA	TRBV5-8	TRBJ2-5	TGTGCCAGCAGCTTGTGGTACAGGGATGAGACCCAGTACTTC	CASSLWYRDETQYF
NA	medium-sized	TRBV5-4	TRBJ2-5	TGTGCCAGCAGCTTTTGGGACCAGGGGGGTCCGGAGACCCAGTACTTC	CASSFWDQGGPETQYF
NA	NA	TRBV5-4	TRBJ2-1	TGTGCCAGCAGCCTCAGGGGTCCTGGATACAATGAGCAGTTCTTC	CASSLRGPGYNEQFF
NA	NA	TRBV4-1	TRBJ1-1	TGCGCCAGCAGCCAAGTCCTAAGGGAATTTGCAGGGGCATCCCCAAACACTGAAGCTTTCTTT	CASSQVLREFAGASPNTEAFF
NA	NA	TRBV9	TRBJ2-7	TGTGCCAGCAGCGGTAAGGGATCCTACGAGCAGTACTTC	CASSGKGSYEQYF
NA	NA	TRBV13	TRBJ1-3	TGTGCCAGCAGCTTGGAGGGGACTGGAAACACCATATATTTT	CASSLEGTGNTIYF
NA	NA	TRBV19	TRBJ2-5	TGTGCCAGCTCGGGGCCATGGGGGGAGACCCAGTACTTC	CASSGPWGETQYF
NA	NA	TRBV28	TRBJ2-5	TGTGCCAGCAGTTTAGCCCGACGGGGCTTAGAGACCCAGTACTTC	CASSLARRGLETQYF
NA	once	TRBV9	TRBJ2-2	TGTGCCAGCAGCGCAGGGGTCACGAACACCGGGGAGCTGTTTTTT	CASSAGVTNTGELFF
TRBD2	NA	TRBV2	TRBJ2-1	TGTGCCAGCACAGGACTAGCGGGGATCAATGAGCAGTTCTTC	CASTGLAGINEQFF
TRBD1	NA	TRBV7-6	TRBJ2-3	TGTGCCAGCAGCCACCAGGGGGCAGATACGCAGTATTTT	CASSHQGADTQYF
NA	NA	TRBV12-5	TRBJ2-1	TGTGCTAGTGGTTTGGTCCTCTTTGGGGTATACAATGAGCAGTTCTTC	CASGLVLFGVYNEQFF